These T cell receptor beta chains were read from a single sample in a study of blood T cell repertoires in COVID-19. Using immunoSEQ multiplex PCR, the repertoire was profiled, and TCRdb retains in-frame clones only, with some absent. The sample yields a few hundred thousand clones, about 86% seen once. Sequenced input: PBMCs or T cells enriched from blood (not recorded which). These receptors all come from a woman aged 40 to 50 with acute COVID-19. CDR3s include the opening cysteine and the closing phenylalanine or tryptophan. The D gene is left open where the match is weak. Part of the rows lack a size; the others show once, few, many or a class for expanded clones.

V gene,D gene,clone size,J gene,CDR3 DNA,CDR3 protein
TRBV6-4,.,.,TRBJ2-5,TGTGCCAGCAGTGCGGACTGGGGAGAGACCCAGTACTTC,CASSADWGETQYF
TRBV18,TRBD1,.,TRBJ1-5,TGTGCCAGCTCGCCCGACAGGGGGAGCAATCAGCCCCAGCATTTT,CASSPDRGSNQPQHF
TRBV11-2,.,.,TRBJ1-1,TGTGCCAGCAGCGTCCAGATGAACACTGAAGCTTTCTTT,CASSVQMNTEAFF
TRBV7-9,.,once,TRBJ2-3,TGTGCCAGCAGCTTAGAGCCCAGGCCAGCAGATACGCAGTATTTT,CASSLEPRPADTQYF
TRBV5-1,.,.,TRBJ2-1,TGCGCCAGCAGCTTGATCCTTAGCTCCTACAATGAGCAGTTCTTC,CASSLILSSYNEQFF
TRBV12-2,.,.,TRBJ2-7,TGTGCAAGTCGCTTAGTCGCGAGCGGGAGGCGGGTCTACGAGCAGTACTTC,CASRLVASGRRVYEQYF
TRBV3-1/TRBV3-2,TRBD2,.,TRBJ2-2,TGTGCCAGCAGCCAGGTAGCGGGAGGTAACCGTCGAAGCGGGGAGCTGTTTTTT,CASSQVAGGNRRSGELFF
TRBV27,TRBD2,.,TRBJ2-7,TGTGCCAGCAGACGGACTAGCGGGACTACCTACGAGCAGTACTTC,CASRRTSGTTYEQYF
TRBV11-1,.,.,TRBJ1-6,TGTGCCAGCAGCTTACAGGAGGGTTTCCTTTCACCCCTCCACTTT,CASSLQEGFLSPLHF
TRBV28,TRBD1,.,TRBJ1-5,TGTGCCAGCACCGGGGACAGGAACAATCAGCCCCAGCATTTT,CASTGDRNNQPQHF
TRBV12-3/TRBV12-4,.,.,TRBJ1-6,TGTGCCAGCAGTTTCCCGGGGTCACCCCTCCACTTT,CASSFPGSPLHF
TRBV10-1,TRBD2,.,TRBJ2-1,TGCGCCAGCAGCCTCAGGACTAGCGGGAGTTCGGTTGAGCAGTTCTTC,CASSLRTSGSSVEQFF
TRBV28,.,.,TRBJ1-1,TGTGCCAGCGCGCGGGGCTTGAACACTGAAGCTTTCTTT,CASARGLNTEAFF
TRBV11-1,.,.,TRBJ1-1,TGTGCCAGCAGCCCCGACAGGTTGAACACTGAAGCTTTCTTT,CASSPDRLNTEAFF
TRBV14,.,.,TRBJ1-2,TGTGCCAGCAGCCCCTGGGGGACATCCAACGTCTATGGCTACACCTTC,CASSPWGTSNVYGYTF
TRBV9,TRBD1,.,TRBJ2-5,TGTGCCAGCAGCGCGAGGACAGGTCTGGAGACCCAGTACTTC,CASSARTGLETQYF
TRBV7-6,TRBD2,.,TRBJ2-3,TGTGCCAGCAGCTTAGCGCCTAGCGGGAGTTCAGATACGCAGTATTTT,CASSLAPSGSSDTQYF
TRBV3-1/TRBV3-2,.,.,TRBJ1-5,TGTGCCAGCAGCCAGACAGTGTTCAATCAGCCCCAGCATTTT,CASSQTVFNQPQHF
TRBV5-1,.,.,TRBJ2-6,TGCGCCAGCAGCTTGGTTATAATCCCTGGGGCCAACGTCCTGACTTTC,CASSLVIIPGANVLTF
TRBV18,TRBD1,once,TRBJ2-1,TGTGCCAGCTCACCACCGGGACAGGGGGCGGTGGAGCAGTTCTTC,CASSPPGQGAVEQFF
TRBV2,TRBD1,few,TRBJ1-6,TGTGCCAGCACCCATGGGGGACAGGGAAATTCACCCCTCCACTTT,CASTHGGQGNSPLHF
TRBV11-3,TRBD1,.,TRBJ1-1,TGTGCCAGCAGCCCACGTAGGACAGGGAACGGTTATGAAGCTTTCTTT,CASSPRRTGNGYEAFF
TRBV28,.,.,TRBJ1-2,TGTGCCAGTTTCCAAGACTCTACTGGGGCTTATGGCTACACCTTC,CASFQDSTGAYGYTF
TRBV2,.,.,TRBJ2-3,TGTGCCAGCAAAAGGAGTCCTATCACAGATACGCAGTATTTT,CASKRSPITDTQYF
TRBV4-1,TRBD2,.,TRBJ2-3,TGCGCCAGCAACCAAGAAGCGGGAATCACAGATACGCAGTATTTT,CASNQEAGITDTQYF
TRBV12-5,.,.,TRBJ2-2,TGTGCTAGTGGTTCCGAGACCGGGGAGCTGTTTTTT,CASGSETGELFF
TRBV27,TRBD2,.,TRBJ2-3,TGTGCCAGCAGTTTATACATCCGGGGAGGGCCCAAACAAAGCACAGATACGCAGTATTTT,CASSLYIRGGPKQSTDTQYF
TRBV10-1,TRBD1,many,TRBJ2-7,TGCGCCAGCAGCTCGGGACAGGCACCTTACGAGCAGTACTTC,CASSSGQAPYEQYF
TRBV19,TRBD1,once,TRBJ2-3,TGTGCCAGTACCGACACAGGGGCTAGCACAGATACGCAGTATTTT,CASTDTGASTDTQYF
TRBV3-1/TRBV3-2,TRBD2,.,TRBJ2-1,TGTGCCAGCAGCCAAGACGGTCGCGGGAGTGGCAATGAGCAGTTCTTC,CASSQDGRGSGNEQFF
TRBV28,TRBD1,.,TRBJ1-2,TGTGCCAGCAGTGAACTAAGGGGGCCCAGAGGCTCGGGCTACACCTTC,CASSELRGPRGSGYTF
TRBV19,.,.,TRBJ1-3,TGTGCCAGTAGCCCCCTACCGAGGGACTCTGGAAACACCATATATTTT,CASSPLPRDSGNTIYF
TRBV11-3,TRBD1,.,TRBJ1-1,TGTGCCAGCAGCTTAGGGGACAGGGGAAGGGCTGAAGCTTTCTTT,CASSLGDRGRAEAFF
TRBV5-5,TRBD2,.,TRBJ2-1,TGTGCCAGCAGCTTGGCCGGGACTAGCGGTTACAATGAGCAGTTCTTC,CASSLAGTSGYNEQFF
TRBV7-2,.,.,TRBJ1-5,TGTGCCAGCAGCTTAGACGGGACATTTCCCCAGCCCCAGCATTTT,CASSLDGTFPQPQHF
TRBV27,.,.,TRBJ2-2,TGTGCCAGCAGTTTTGACAGGAACCTCCTTGGCACCGGGGAGCTGTTTTTT,CASSFDRNLLGTGELFF
TRBV2,TRBD1,.,TRBJ2-6,TGTGCCAGCAGATGGACAGGGGGCGCGGCTGGGGCCAACGTCCTGACTTTC,CASRWTGGAAGANVLTF
TRBV13,TRBD2,.,TRBJ2-1,TGTGCCAGCAGCTCCCTTACTAGCGGGCCCCTCCACTCCTACAATGAGCAGTTCTTC,CASSSLTSGPLHSYNEQFF
TRBV9,.,.,TRBJ2-2,TGTGCCAGCAGCGTAGGGGACAATCCAGGAGGGAACACCGGGGAGCTGTTTTTT,CASSVGDNPGGNTGELFF
TRBV5-1,.,.,TRBJ2-1,TGCGCCAGCGGTCCACAGGGAGTAGGGGTCGGGACGACTTACGGGAATGAGCAGTTCTTC,CASGPQGVGVGTTYGNEQFF
TRBV28,TRBD1,.,TRBJ1-5,TGTGCCATCTGGGACAGGGGCAATCAGCCCCAGCATTTT,CAIWDRGNQPQHF
TRBV2,.,.,TRBJ1-1,TGTGCCAGCAGTGAATATAAGCTGAGCACTGAAGCTTTCTTT,CASSEYKLSTEAFF
TRBV24-1,.,.,TRBJ2-7,TGTGCCACCAGTGATCCGCGGACAGCCGCCTACGAGCAGTACTTC,CATSDPRTAAYEQYF
TRBV28,TRBD1,.,TRBJ1-6,TGTGCCAGCAGTTTTGGAGGACAGGGGAAGTCACCCCTCCACTTT,CASSFGGQGKSPLHF
TRBV4-2,.,.,TRBJ1-2,TGTGCCAGCAGCCAAGAGAATGAGGTGAGCGGGCCTTATGGCTACACCTTC,CASSQENEVSGPYGYTF
TRBV28,.,.,TRBJ1-3,TGTACTACGGGAGGGGTCTCTGGAAACACCATATATTTT,CTTGGVSGNTIYF
TRBV12-3/TRBV12-4,.,.,TRBJ1-6,TGTGCCAGCAGTTTGCCAGGTTCACCCCTCCACTTT,CASSLPGSPLHF
TRBV28,.,.,TRBJ1-1,TGTGCCAGCGGACAGAAAGCTTTCTTT,CASGQKAFF
TRBV2,.,once,TRBJ2-1,TGTGCCAGCAGTGAAAGGGGCAGGGTGGTGAATGAGCAGTTCTTC,CASSERGRVVNEQFF
TRBV11-3,TRBD2,.,TRBJ2-3,TGTGCCAGCAGCTCGGGACTAGCGGGAGGCCGGGTAGATACGCAGTATTTT,CASSSGLAGGRVDTQYF
TRBV3-1/TRBV3-2,.,.,TRBJ2-5,TGTGCCAGCAGCCAGGGGAGGGAGACCCAGTACTTC,CASSQGRETQYF
TRBV7-2,TRBD1,.,TRBJ1-2,TGTGCCAGCAGCGCGGACAGGGACTATGGCTACACCTTC,CASSADRDYGYTF